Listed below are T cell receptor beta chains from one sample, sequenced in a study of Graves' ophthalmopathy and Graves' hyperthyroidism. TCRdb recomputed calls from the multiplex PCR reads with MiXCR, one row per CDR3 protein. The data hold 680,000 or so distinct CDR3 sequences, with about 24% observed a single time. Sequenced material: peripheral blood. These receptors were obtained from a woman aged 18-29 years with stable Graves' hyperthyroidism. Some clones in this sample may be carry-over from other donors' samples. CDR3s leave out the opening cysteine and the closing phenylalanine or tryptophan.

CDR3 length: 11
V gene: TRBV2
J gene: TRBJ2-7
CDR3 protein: TRQAEGAYEQY

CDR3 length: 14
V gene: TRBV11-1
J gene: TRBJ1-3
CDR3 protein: ASSAPGTASGNTIY

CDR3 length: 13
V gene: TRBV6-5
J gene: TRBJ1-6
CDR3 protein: ASSSGGGLQSPLH

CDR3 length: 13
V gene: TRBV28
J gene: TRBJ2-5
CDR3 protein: ASSPGDSVGETQY

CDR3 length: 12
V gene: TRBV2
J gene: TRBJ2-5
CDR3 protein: ASSYTGGAETQY

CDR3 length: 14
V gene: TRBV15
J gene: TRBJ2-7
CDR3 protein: ATSSWTSGRDYEQY

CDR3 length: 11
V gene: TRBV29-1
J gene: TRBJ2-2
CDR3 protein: SVEGQEAGELF

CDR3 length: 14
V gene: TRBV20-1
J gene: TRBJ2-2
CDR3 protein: SAIWTSGGATGELF

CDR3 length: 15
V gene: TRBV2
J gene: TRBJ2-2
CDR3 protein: ASSTDPDDLNTGELF

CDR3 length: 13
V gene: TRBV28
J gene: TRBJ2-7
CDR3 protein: ASSHLDRTVYEQY

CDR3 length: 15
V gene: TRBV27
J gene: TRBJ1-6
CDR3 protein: ASSPYRGQSYNSPLH

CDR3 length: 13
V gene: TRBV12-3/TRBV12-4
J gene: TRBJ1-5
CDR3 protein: ASSPLLGAAQPQH

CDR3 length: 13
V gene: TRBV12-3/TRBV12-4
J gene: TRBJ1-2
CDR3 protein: ASSTKRGSLYGYT

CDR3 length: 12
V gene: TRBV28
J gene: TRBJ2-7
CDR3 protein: ASSLQGVVGEQY

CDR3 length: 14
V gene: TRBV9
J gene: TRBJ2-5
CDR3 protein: ASSVEGRGRGETQY

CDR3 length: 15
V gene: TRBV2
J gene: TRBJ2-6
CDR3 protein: ASSKTGGSVGANVLT

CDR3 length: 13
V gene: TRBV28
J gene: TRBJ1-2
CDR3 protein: ASSPGGQANYGYT

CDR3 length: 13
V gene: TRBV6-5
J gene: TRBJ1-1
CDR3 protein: ASSHRDRGMVEAF

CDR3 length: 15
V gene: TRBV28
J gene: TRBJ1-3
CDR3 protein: ASSLIEAGVGGNTIY

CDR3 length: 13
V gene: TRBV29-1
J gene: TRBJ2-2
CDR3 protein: SVPVWERDTGELF

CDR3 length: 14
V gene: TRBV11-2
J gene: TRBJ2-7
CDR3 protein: ASSLRFGTGPHEQY

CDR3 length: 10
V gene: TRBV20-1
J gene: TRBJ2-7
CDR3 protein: SPSDNSYEQY

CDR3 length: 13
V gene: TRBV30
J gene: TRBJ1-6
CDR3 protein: AWSVRGWYNSPLH

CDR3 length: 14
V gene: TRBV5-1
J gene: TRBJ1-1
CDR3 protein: ASSLVGTGADTEAF

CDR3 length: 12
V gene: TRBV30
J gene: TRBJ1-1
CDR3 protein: AWSADRGIAEAF

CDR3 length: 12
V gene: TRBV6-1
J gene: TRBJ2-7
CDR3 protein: ASSPGPGFPWQY

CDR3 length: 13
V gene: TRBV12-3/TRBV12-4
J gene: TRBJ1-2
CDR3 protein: ASSLGEVLWRGYT